This T cell receptor (beta chain) emerged from a study of spatial heterogeneity in lung cancer. Each TCR cDNA molecule carried a unique molecular identifier. TCRdb reprocessed the 5' RACE reads with MiXCR, giving one entry per CDR3 protein. The data hold around 5,000 distinct CDR3 sequences, with 5.1% observed a single time. V was clipped by 2 bases and J by 7 bases; unmatched bases: 4. Per the germline V gene, CDR1 is SGHKS and CDR2 is YYEKEE (reference sequence). There are 14 residues in the CDR3. The time point was: sample taken at primary tumor resection. Researchers sequenced whole RNA taken from tumor, nontumor lung or frozen PBMC without sorting. This clonotype is labeled as medium-sized.

The chain links TRBV5-5 to TRBJ1-2; 11 nucleotides agree with TRBD1. The sample in question was normal lung tissue next to the tumor, obtained at surgery. The clonotype originates from a female donor with early-stage non-small cell lung cancer. The CDR3 coding sequence is TGTGCCAGCAGCTTAGGACAGGGGGCTTTTGGCTACACCTTC. Encoded protein: CASSLGQGAFGYTF.